This T cell receptor beta chain comes out of a study of blood T cell repertoires in COVID-19. Across the whole study: PBMCs, B-cell-depleted T cells, or T cells were the source of the cDNA or gDNA that made up the material.

Cohorts were assigned according to the clinical history that participants reported. The method was immunoSEQ multiplex PCR; TCRdb's version includes in-frame clones alone and lacks a portion of them. The data contain some 490,000 clones, less than 90% of them singletons. V was trimmed by 0 bases and J by 5 bases, leaving 12 bases between them. This CDR3 has 15 residues. The germline CDR1 and CDR2 sequences are SGHRS and YFSETQ. The sequenced sample was PBMCs or T cells enriched from blood (not recorded which). The genes are TRBV5-1 and TRBJ1-5, with a weak D call TRBD1 (5 bases). The sequence came from a woman in her sixties or seventies who had recovered from COVID-19. CDR3 nucleotide sequence: TGCGCCAGCAGCTTGGGGGCAGGGAGGGATCAGCCCCAGCATTTT. It encodes CASSLGAGRDQPQHF.